The clone carrying this T cell receptor (beta chain) was detected a few times. This entry is derived from a study of blood T cell repertoires in COVID-19. Study at large: Nucleic acid was either cDNA or gDNA, and it came from T cells, B-cell-depleted T cells, or PBMCs.

This CDR3 has 14 amino acids. CDR1 and CDR2 (germline): MNHEY, SVGAGI. V was clipped by 6 bases and J by 10 bases; unmatched bases: 6. Assay: immunoSEQ multiplex PCR; the TCRdb copy retains only in-frame clones and omits some. The table shows around 500,000 clones, with approximately 88% occurring only once. This sequence was found in a woman aged 40-49 years who had recovered from COVID-19. The specimen sequenced was PBMCs or T cells enriched from blood (not recorded which). The chain uses TRBV6-5 and TRBJ1-6; 10 bases match TRBD1. CDR3 loop: CASSPGTGVSPLHF. The CDR3 DNA reads TGTGCCAGCAGCCCCGGGACAGGGGTGTCACCCCTCCACTTT.